Shown below are 16 T cell receptor beta chains from a single sample sequenced in a study of regulatory dendritic cells for organ transplantation (TCRdb year 2017). The library was obtained by the immunoSEQ multiplex PCR assay. Here the immuneACCESS table is served through TCRdb, limited to in-frame sequences with V and J called. Missing clones are a known gap in these copies; in checked studies unresolved V genes cover under half, and the rest lacks a known reason. Within this sample are 25,000 to 30,000 clones, with over 60% of them counted one time only. The top ten clones comprise around 2.2% of the sample. Sequencing was carried out using memory CD4+ T cells from blood. Taken with the paper, the label for cell subset or site translates to: CD45RO+ memory T cells. The origin of the receptors is a human donor in good health.

The J gene is TRBJ2-2, the V gene TRBV7-9; no definite D call. This CDR3 has 15 amino acids. Germline V lookup: CDR1 SEHNR, CDR2 FQNEAQ (reference sequence). The V end lost 7 bases, the J end lost 2 bases, and 14 bases lay between the germline ends. This chain's CDR3 is CASIQATGNTGELFF. CDR3 bases: TGTGCCAGCATACAAGCGACTGGTAACACCGGGGAGCTGTTTTTT. The complete variable domain, with remaining parts taken from reference TRBV7-9 and TRBJ2-2, reads DTGVSQNPRHKITKRGQNVTFRCDPISEHNRLYWYRQTLGQGPEFLTYFQNEAQLEKSRLLSDRFSAERPKGSFSTLEIQRTEQGDSAMYLCASIQATGNTGELFFGEGSRLTVL.

The gene calls are TRBV9 and TRBJ2-1; D not resolved. The CDR3 spans 14 residues. Germline V gene data show CDR1 as SGDLS and CDR2 as YYNGEE. V was clipped by 0 bases and J by 12 bases, with 16 bases between them. The CDR3 protein is CASSVGDSRDRQFF. Written as DNA, the CDR3 is TGTGCCAGCAGCGTAGGAGACTCACGTGATCGGCAGTTCTTC.

The rearrangement joins TRBV2 to TRBJ2-1; D unclear. From germline, CDR1 is SNHLY and CDR2 FYNNEI. This CDR3 has 17 amino acids. Trimming stripped 1 base from V and 5 bases from J, with 18 bases between. CDR3 DNA: TGTGCCAGCAGTGAAGGAAGGTTTGGGTGGTCAGACAATGAGCAGTTCTTC. This encodes CASSEGRFGWSDNEQFF.

The gene calls are TRBV14 and TRBJ2-5, with TRBD1 as a possible D gene (5 bases). Trimming took off 6 bases at V and 7 bases at J, with 30 bases between the two ends. The CDR3 sequence is 18 residues long. Germline CDR1 reads SGHDN; CDR2 reads FVKESK. Written as DNA, the CDR3 is TGTGCCAGCAGTCCAACGTTTGTCCAAATCATGTCTAGGGGGACCCAGTACTTC. This translates into CASSPTFVQIMSRGTQYF.

The chain carries TRBV11-1 and TRBJ1-3; no clear D gene. The V end lost 2 bases, the J end lost 7 bases, and 6 bases lay between the germline ends. The V gene's germline CDR1 is SGHAT and CDR2 FQDESV (reference sequence). There are 12 residues in the CDR3. As DNA, the CDR3 is TGTGCCAGCAGCTTAAACGGGAACACCATATATTTT. This sequence encodes CASSLNGNTIYF.

This chain joins TRBV28 and TRBJ1-2, with D possibly matching TRBD1 (6 bases). Germline V gene sequence: CDR1 MDHEN, CDR2 SYDVKM. The V and J ends lost 7 bases and 6 bases respectively, with 15 bases between them. The CDR3 runs to 13 residues. CDR3 DNA sequence: TGTGCCAGCACCTGGGCAGGGGAGAATGGCTACACCTTC. Amino acid sequence: CASTWAGENGYTF.

V gene TRBV2 combines with J gene TRBJ1-2; D might be TRBD1 (5 bases). V was pared by 6 bases and J by 3 bases, with 8 bases between. Germline CDR1 reads SNHLY; CDR2 reads FYNNEI. The CDR3 is 12 residues long. This CDR3 reads CASRVGDYGYTF. The CDR3 region has the DNA TGTGCCAGCAGGGTGGGGGACTATGGCTACACCTTC.

CDR3 residues: CASSVEGLTQYF. CDR3 nucleotide sequence: TGTGCCAGCAGCGTAGAGGGACTTACGCAGTATTTT. V and J are TRBV9 and TRBJ2-3; the D gene is possibly TRBD2 (6 bases). The germline V gene encodes CDR1 SGDLS and CDR2 YYNGEE. The V end lost 0 bases, the J end lost 8 bases, and 7 bases lay between the germline ends. This CDR3 is built from 12 residues.

J is TRBJ1-1 and V is TRBV7-9, with D maybe TRBD1 (6 bases). Trimming left V 8 bases short and J 3 bases short, with 19 bases between. CDR3 length: 15 residues. Germline V gives CDR1 SEHNR, CDR2 FQNEAQ (reference sequence). The CDR3 reads CASRLQQGGDTEAFF. In nucleotides, the CDR3 is TGTGCCAGCCGACTCCAACAGGGAGGGGACACTGAAGCTTTCTTT.

The rearrangement uses TRBV29-1 and TRBJ2-3; a possible D gene is TRBD1 (6 bases). The CDR3 is 16 residues long. Trimming stripped 5 bases from V and 3 bases from J, with 21 bases between. The V gene's germline CDR1 is SQVTM and CDR2 ANQGSEA. The DNA for the CDR3 is TGCAGCGTTAGGGTCCCCCCCAGGGGCGTTACAGATACGCAGTATTTT. Its protein is CSVRVPPRGVTDTQYF.

This clone is a singleton in its sample. The chain has TRBV5-4 and TRBJ1-3, with TRBD1 identical over 7 bases. Germline assignment: CDR1 SGHNT and CDR2 YYREEE (reference sequence). Trimming cost V 2 bases and J 0 bases; bases outside gene matches: 14. This CDR3 contains 19 residues. The CDR3 DNA is TGTGCCAGCAGCTTTAAGTCAGGCTCCAGGGGGAGCTCTGGAAACACCATATATTTT. Protein: CASSFKSGSRGSSGNTIYF. The variable domain in full, with the rest retrieved from reference TRBV5-4 and TRBJ1-3, is ETGVTQSPTHLIKTRGQQVTLRCSSQSGHNTVSWYQQALGQGPQFIFQYYREEENGRGNFPPRFSGLQFPNYSSELNVNALELDDSALYLCASSFKSGSRGSSGNTIYFGEGSWLTVV.

The chain is built from TRBV5-5 and TRBJ2-7, with D perhaps TRBD2 (6 bases). Trimming pared 0 bases from V and 0 bases from J, leaving 10 bases between. In germline, CDR1 is SGHKS, CDR2 YYEKEE (reference sequence). The CDR3 spans 15 residues. The CDR3 nucleotides read TGTGCCAGCAGCTTGGCCGCGGGAACCTCCTACGAGCAGTACTTC. It translates to CASSLAAGTSYEQYF.

The chain recombines TRBV5-1 with TRBJ2-3, with D tentatively TRBD2 (6 bases). The germline V gene encodes CDR1 SGHRS and CDR2 YFSETQ. This CDR3 region has 14 residues. Trimming took 5 bases from V and 4 from J, leaving 14 bases between them. This CDR3 is CASRTQGGPDTQYF. Written as DNA, the CDR3 is TGCGCCAGCAGAACCCAGGGAGGCCCAGATACGCAGTATTTT.

The CDR3 sequence is CASSLAPIYGYTF. Here the CDR3 DNA reads TGTGCCAGCAGCTTAGCGCCGATCTATGGCTACACCTTC. The genes are TRBV7-2 and TRBJ1-2, with D unresolved. The CDR3 consists of 13 residues. With 0 bases removed from V and 4 bases from J, the gap between germline ends came to 6 bases. Germline CDR1 and CDR2: SGHTA and FQGNSA.

The rearrangement links TRBV10-1 to TRBJ2-3; 12 bases are a match to TRBD2. The V segment lost 5 bases and the J segment 2 bases; nucleotides outside the gene matches: 5. The CDR3 consists of 16 residues. Per germline, CDR1 WNHNN and CDR2 SYGVQD (reference sequence). This CDR3 reads CASSRGLAGYTDTQYF. DNA for the CDR3: TGCGCCAGCAGTCGCGGACTAGCGGGGTACACAGATACGCAGTATTTT.

The CDR3 sequence is CASSFEQGAGANVLTF. In nucleotides, the CDR3 is TGTGCCAGCAGCTTCGAACAGGGGGCTGGGGCCAACGTCCTGACTTTC. The chain is built from TRBV5-4 and TRBJ2-6, with 8 nucleotides matching TRBD1. J lost 2 bases, V lost 2 bases, and 3 bases had no gene match. The CDR3 is 16 amino acids. Germline CDR1 reads SGHNT; CDR2 reads YYREEE (reference sequence).